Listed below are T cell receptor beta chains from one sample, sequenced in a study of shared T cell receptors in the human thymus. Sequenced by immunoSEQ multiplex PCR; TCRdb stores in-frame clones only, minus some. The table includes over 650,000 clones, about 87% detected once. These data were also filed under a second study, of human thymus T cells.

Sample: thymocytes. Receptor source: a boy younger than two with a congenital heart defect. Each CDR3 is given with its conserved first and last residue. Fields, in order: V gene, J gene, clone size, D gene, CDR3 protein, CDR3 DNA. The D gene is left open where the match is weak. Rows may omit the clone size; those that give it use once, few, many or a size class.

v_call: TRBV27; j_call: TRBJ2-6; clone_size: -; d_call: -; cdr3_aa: CASSPPAGLSSGANVLTF; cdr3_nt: TGTGCCAGCAGTCCCCCCGCGGGCCTGAGCTCTGGGGCCAACGTCCTGACTTTC
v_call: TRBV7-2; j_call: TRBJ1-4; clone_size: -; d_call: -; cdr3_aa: CASSPSRDATNEKLFF; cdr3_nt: TGTGCCAGCAGTCCCTCCCGAGATGCAACTAATGAAAAACTGTTTTTT
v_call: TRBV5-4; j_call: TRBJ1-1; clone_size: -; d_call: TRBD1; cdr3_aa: CASSGAHRGRPDTEAFF; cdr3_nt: TGTGCCAGCAGTGGGGCCCACAGGGGGCGTCCGGACACTGAAGCTTTCTTT
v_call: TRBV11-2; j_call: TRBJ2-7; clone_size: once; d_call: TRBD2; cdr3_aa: CASSQAPEAGDSYEQYF; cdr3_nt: TGTGCCAGCAGCCAGGCGCCGGAAGCGGGAGACTCCTACGAGCAGTACTTC
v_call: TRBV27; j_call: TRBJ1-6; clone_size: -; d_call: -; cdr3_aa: CASSFKGPTNSPLHF; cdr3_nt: TGTGCCAGCAGTTTCAAGGGGCCTACGAATTCACCCCTCCACTTT
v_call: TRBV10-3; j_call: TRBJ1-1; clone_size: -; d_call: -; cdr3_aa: CAISESSEAFF; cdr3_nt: TGTGCCATCAGTGAGTCTAGTGAAGCTTTCTTT
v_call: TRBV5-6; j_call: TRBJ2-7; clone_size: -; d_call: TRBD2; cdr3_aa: CASSLSGPSYEQYF; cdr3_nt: TGTGCCAGCAGCCTTAGCGGGCCTTCCTACGAGCAGTACTTC
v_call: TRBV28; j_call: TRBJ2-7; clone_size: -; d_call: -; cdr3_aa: CASSWTGSYEQYF; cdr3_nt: TGTGCCAGCAGCTGGACTGGATCCTACGAGCAGTACTTC
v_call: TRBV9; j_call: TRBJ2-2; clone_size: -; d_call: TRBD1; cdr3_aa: CASSVSDRVNTGELFF; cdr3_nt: TGTGCCAGCAGCGTGTCGGACAGGGTAAACACCGGGGAGCTGTTTTTT
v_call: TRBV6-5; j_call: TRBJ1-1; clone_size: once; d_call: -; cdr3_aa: CASTPAGNTEAFF; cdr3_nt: TGTGCCAGCACCCCGGCAGGGAACACTGAAGCTTTCTTT
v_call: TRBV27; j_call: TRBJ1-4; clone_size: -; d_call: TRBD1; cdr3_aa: CASTSPGQGAGKLFF; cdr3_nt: TGTGCCAGCACCTCCCCGGGACAGGGGGCGGGAAAACTGTTTTTT
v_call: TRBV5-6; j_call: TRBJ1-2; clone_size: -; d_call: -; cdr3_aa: CASSVLQGNYGYTF; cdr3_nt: TGTGCCAGCAGCGTCCTACAGGGTAACTATGGCTACACCTTC
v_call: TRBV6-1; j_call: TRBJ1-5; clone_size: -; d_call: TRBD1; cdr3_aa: CASSRDRDNQPQHF; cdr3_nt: TGTGCCAGCAGCCGGGACAGGGACAATCAGCCCCAGCATTTT
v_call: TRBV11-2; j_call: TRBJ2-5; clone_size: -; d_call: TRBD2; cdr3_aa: CASSLVLAGETQYF; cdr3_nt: TGTGCCAGCAGCTTAGTTCTAGCGGGAGAGACCCAGTACTTC
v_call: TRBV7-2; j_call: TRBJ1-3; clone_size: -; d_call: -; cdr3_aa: CASSVQGSGNTIYF; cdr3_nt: TGTGCCAGCAGCGTACAGGGCTCTGGAAACACCATATATTTT
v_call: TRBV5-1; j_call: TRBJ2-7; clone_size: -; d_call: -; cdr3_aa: CASSLVGPVYEQYF; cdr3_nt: TGCGCCAGCAGCTTGGTGGGCCCGGTCTACGAGCAGTACTTC
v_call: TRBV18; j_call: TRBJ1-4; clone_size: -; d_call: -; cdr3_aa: CASSNAGEKLFF; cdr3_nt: TGTGCCAGCTCCAACGCGGGTGAAAAACTGTTTTTT
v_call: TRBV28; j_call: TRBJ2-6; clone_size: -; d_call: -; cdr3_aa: CASSLCALTRTDPSLHVLTF; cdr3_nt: TGTGCCAGCAGTTTATGCGCATTGACGAGGACAGACCCCAGTTTACACGTCCTGACTTTC
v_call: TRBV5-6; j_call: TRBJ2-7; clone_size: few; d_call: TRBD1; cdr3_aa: CASSLSDRAPYEQYF; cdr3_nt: TGTGCCAGCAGCTTGTCGGACAGGGCTCCCTACGAGCAGTACTTC
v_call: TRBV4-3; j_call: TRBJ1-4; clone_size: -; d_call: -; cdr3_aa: CASSQDLQGDGEKLFF; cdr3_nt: TGCGCCAGCAGCCAAGATTTACAGGGAGATGGTGAAAAACTGTTTTTT
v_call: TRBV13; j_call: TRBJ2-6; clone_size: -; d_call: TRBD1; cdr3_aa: CASSSHRTGGDSAGANVLTF; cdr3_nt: TGTGCCAGCAGCTCACATAGGACAGGGGGCGATTCAGCTGGGGCCAACGTCCTGACTTTC
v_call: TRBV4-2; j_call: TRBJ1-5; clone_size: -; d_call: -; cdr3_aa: CASSQERDQPQHF; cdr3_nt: TGTGCCAGCAGCCAAGAGCGGGATCAGCCCCAGCATTTT
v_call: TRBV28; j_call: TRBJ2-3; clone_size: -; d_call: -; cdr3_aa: CASMRKASPPTSTDTQYF; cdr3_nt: TGTGCCAGCATGAGGAAGGCGTCACCTCCTACGAGCACAGATACGCAGTATTTT
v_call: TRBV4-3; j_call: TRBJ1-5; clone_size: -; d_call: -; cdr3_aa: CASSQRLLNQPQHF; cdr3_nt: TGCGCCAGCAGCCAAAGACTGCTTAATCAGCCCCAGCATTTT
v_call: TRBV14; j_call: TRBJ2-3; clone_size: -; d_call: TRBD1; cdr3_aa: CASSHGQGTDTQYF; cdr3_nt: TGTGCCAGCAGCCACGGACAGGGAACAGATACGCAGTATTTT
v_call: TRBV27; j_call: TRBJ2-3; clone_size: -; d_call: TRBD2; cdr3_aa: CASSLSGRRPSGPTRTDTQYF; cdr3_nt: TGTGCCAGCAGTTTATCGGGCAGGCGTCCTAGCGGGCCGACACGGACAGATACGCAGTATTTT
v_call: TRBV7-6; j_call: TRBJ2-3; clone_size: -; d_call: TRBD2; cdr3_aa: CASSSILAGGTDTQYF; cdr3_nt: TGTGCCAGCAGCTCAATACTAGCGGGAGGGACAGATACGCAGTATTTT
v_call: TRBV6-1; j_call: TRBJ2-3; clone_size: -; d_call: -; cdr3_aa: CASTEGGTDTQYF; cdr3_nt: TGTGCTTCGACAGAAGGGGGCACAGATACGCAGTATTTT
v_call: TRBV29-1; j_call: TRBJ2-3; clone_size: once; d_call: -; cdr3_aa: CSVDRVEDTQYF; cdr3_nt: TGCAGCGTTGACAGGGTTGAAGATACGCAGTATTTT
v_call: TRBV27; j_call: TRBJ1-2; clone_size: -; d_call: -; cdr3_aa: CASSPRTENGYTF; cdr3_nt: TGTGCCAGCAGCCCCAGGACAGAGAATGGCTACACCTTC
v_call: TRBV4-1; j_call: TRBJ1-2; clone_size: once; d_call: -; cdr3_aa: CASSQGGGPQGYTF; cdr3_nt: TGCGCCAGCAGCCAGGGGGGGGGACCACAGGGCTACACCTTC
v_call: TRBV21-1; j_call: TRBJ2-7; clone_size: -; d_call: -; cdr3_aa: CASSSSNHSYEQYF; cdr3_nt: TGTGCCAGCAGCAGTAGCAACCACTCCTACGAGCAGTACTTC
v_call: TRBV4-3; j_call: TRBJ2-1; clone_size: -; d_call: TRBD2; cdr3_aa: CASSQGGGPLNEQFF; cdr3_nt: TGCGCCAGCAGCCAAGGGGGGGGTCCTCTCAATGAGCAGTTCTTC
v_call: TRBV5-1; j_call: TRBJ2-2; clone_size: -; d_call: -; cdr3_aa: CASSVTLRQGNTGELFF; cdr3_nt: TGCGCCAGCAGCGTAACCCTACGGCAGGGAAACACCGGGGAGCTGTTTTTT
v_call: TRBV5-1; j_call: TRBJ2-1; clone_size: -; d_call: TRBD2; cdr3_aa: CASSHGLAGSWDEQFF; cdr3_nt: TGCGCCAGCAGCCATGGACTAGCGGGGAGTTGGGATGAGCAGTTCTTC
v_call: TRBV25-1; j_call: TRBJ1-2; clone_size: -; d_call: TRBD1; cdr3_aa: CASSADRGLHYGYTF; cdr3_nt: TGTGCCAGCAGTGCGGACAGGGGGCTGCACTATGGCTACACCTTC
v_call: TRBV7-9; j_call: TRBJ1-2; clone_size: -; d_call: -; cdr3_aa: CASSLSGRTYYGYTF; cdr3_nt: TGTGCCAGCAGCTTATCAGGGAGGACGTACTATGGCTACACCTTC
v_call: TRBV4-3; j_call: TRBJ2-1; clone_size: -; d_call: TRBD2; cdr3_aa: CASSQDQRGGLYNEQFF; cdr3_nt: TGCGCCAGCAGCCAAGATCAGCGGGGGGGCCTTTACAATGAGCAGTTCTTC
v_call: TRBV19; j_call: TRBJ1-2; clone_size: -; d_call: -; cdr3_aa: CASSATPGNYGYTF; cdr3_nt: TGTGCCAGTAGTGCCACGCCAGGGAACTATGGCTACACCTTC
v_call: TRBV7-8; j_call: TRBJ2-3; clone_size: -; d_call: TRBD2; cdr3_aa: CASSLRGSSGSFVGIRDTQYF; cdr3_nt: TGTGCCAGCAGCTTAAGAGGATCTAGCGGGAGTTTCGTAGGGATCAGGGATACGCAGTATTTT
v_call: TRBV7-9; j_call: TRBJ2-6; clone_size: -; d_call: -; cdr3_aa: CASGLRGAGANVLTF; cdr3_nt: TGTGCCAGCGGACTCAGGGGGGCAGGGGCCAACGTCCTGACTTTC
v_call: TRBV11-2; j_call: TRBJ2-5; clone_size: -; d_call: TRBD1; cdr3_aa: CASSSNPGTGSETQYF; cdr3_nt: TGTGCCAGCAGCTCCAACCCTGGGACAGGATCGGAGACCCAGTACTTC
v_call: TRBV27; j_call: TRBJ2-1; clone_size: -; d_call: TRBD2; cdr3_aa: CASRLGLATNNEQFF; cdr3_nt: TGTGCCAGCAGATTAGGACTAGCTACTAACAATGAGCAGTTCTTC
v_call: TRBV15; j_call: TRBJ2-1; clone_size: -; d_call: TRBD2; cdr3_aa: CATSRLAGGPLLNEQFF; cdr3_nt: TGTGCCACCAGCAGACTAGCGGGAGGGCCCTTATTGAATGAGCAGTTCTTC
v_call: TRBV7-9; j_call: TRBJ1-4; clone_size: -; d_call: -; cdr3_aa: CASTSLEKLFF; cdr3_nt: TGTGCCAGCACCTCCTTGGAAAAACTGTTTTTT
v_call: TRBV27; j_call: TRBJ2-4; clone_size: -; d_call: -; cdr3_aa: CASSLLGDNKNIQYF; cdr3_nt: TGTGCCAGCAGTTTATTAGGGGACAACAAAAACATTCAGTACTTC
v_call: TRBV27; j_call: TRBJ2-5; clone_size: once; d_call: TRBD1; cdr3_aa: CASRTGEGETQYF; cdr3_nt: TGTGCCAGCAGGACAGGGGAAGGGGAGACCCAGTACTTC
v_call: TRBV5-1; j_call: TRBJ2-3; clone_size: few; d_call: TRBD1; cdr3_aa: CASSLAGQGTDTQYF; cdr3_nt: TGCGCCAGCAGCTTGGCCGGACAGGGGACAGATACGCAGTATTTT
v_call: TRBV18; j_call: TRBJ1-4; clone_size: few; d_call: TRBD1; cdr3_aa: CASSPRTGANEKLFF; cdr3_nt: TGTGCCAGCTCACCGAGGACAGGCGCAAATGAAAAACTGTTTTTT
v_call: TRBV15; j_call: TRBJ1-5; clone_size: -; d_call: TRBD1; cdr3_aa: CATSKGQGDQPQHF; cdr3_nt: TGTGCCACCAGCAAAGGACAGGGGGATCAGCCCCAGCATTTT
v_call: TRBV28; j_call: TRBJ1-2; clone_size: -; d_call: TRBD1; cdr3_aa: CASSLGQDLSYGYTF; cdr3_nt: TGTGCCAGCAGTTTGGGACAGGACCTCAGCTATGGCTACACCTTC
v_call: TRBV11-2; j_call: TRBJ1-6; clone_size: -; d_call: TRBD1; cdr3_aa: CASSPRPGQGSPLHF; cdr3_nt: TGTGCCAGCAGCCCCCGCCCGGGACAGGGTTCACCCCTCCACTTT
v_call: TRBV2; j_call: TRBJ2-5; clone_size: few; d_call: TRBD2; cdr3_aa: CASSEVAGGGREETQYF; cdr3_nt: TGTGCCAGCAGTGAGGTGGCGGGAGGAGGACGGGAGGAGACCCAGTACTTC